The 2 T cell receptor beta chains below all came from one sample that was sequenced in a study of shared clonotypes between healthy human individuals. The repertoire was sequenced with immunoSEQ multiplex PCR; TCRdb's copy has only in-frame clones and lacks some. The sample contains some 2.1 million clones, 90% to 95% of which appear only once. CD8 cells classed as naive were CD45RO-negative and positively selected for CCR7, excluding terminally differentiated effector memory CD45RA+ cells. What was sequenced was naive CD8+ T cells from PBMCs. The receptors here all came from a man aged 18 to 29 in good health. Some clones in this sample may be carry-over from other donors' samples.

The chain carries TRBV10-3 and TRBJ2-7; D is undetermined. Trimming left V 0 bases short and J 1 base short, with 7 bases between. CDR3 size: 14 residues. Germline CDR1 ENHRY, CDR2 SYGVKD. The CDR3 reads CAISESSESYEQYF. CDR3 bases: TGTGCCATCAGTGAGTCGTCGGAATCCTACGAGCAGTACTTC.

J is TRBJ2-7 and V is TRBV10-3; TRBD2 aligns across 7 bases. The CDR3 length is 15 residues. Germline values: CDR1 ENHRY, CDR2 SYGVKD. With V trimmed by 4 bases and J by 0 bases, 6 bases remained unmatched. CDR3 sequence reads: CAISGGLGSSYEQYF. CDR3 DNA: TGTGCCATCAGTGGCGGACTAGGATCCTCCTACGAGCAGTACTTC.